Following are 32 T cell receptor beta chains from one sample sequenced in a study of CD8 T cells in ankylosing spondylitis. Study results and caveats: Apparently characteristic of ankylosing spondylitis blood was a TCR beta motif (roughly eight highly homologous variants).

No cognate antigen is known for these TCRs. Using its own MiXCR run on the 5' RACE reads, TCRdb lists one record per CDR3 protein. The repertoire holds a few hundred thousand distinct CDR3 sequences, with 20% to 25% as singletons. Sequenced sample: blood, either unsorted or a sorted T cell fraction (not recorded which). These receptors all stem from a male donor with ankylosing spondylitis.

This rearrangement joins TRBV20-1 to TRBJ1-2, with 9 bases identical to TRBD1. CDR3 length equals 12 residues. Germline-derived CDR1 and CDR2 are DFQATT and SNEGSKA (reference sequence). V trimming: 4 bases; J trimming: 7 bases; junction bases outside the gene matches: 4. The CDR3 sequence is CSANRDRAGYTF. The CDR3 nucleotides are TGCAGTGCTAACCGGGACAGGGCTGGCTACACCTTC.

The table lists this clonotype with a few counts. J is TRBJ2-5 and V is TRBV5-1, with TRBD2 matching 8 bases. With V trimmed by 4 bases and J by 5 bases, 7 bases remained unmatched. The CDR3 sequence is 14 residues long. Looked up from germline, CDR1 is SGHRS and CDR2 is YFSETQ. CDR3 coding DNA: TGCGCCAGCAGCGTTAGCGGGACAAGGGAGACCCAGTACTTC. It specifies CASSVSGTRETQYF.

This clonotype was counted a few times. The chain uses TRBV5-5 and TRBJ1-1; D is unclear. Germline CDR1 and CDR2: SGHKS and YYEKEE (reference sequence). V lost 2 bases to trimming and J lost 3 bases, with 8 bases between them. The CDR3 sequence is 13 residues long. The CDR3 protein is CASSFQDHTEAFF. The DNA for the CDR3 is TGTGCCAGCAGCTTCCAGGACCACACTGAAGCTTTCTTT.

The sample holds a few counts of this clonotype. The V and J genes are TRBV18 and TRBJ2-7; TRBD1 agrees at 7 bases. CDR3 length: 14 residues. Germline CDR1 and CDR2: KGHSH and LQKENI. With V trimmed by 3 bases and J by 2 bases, 4 bases remained unmatched. Here the CDR3 reads CASSPSGQTYEQYF. CDR3 nucleotide sequence: TGTGCCAGCTCACCGTCGGGACAGACCTACGAGCAGTACTTC.

This clonotype came up a few times. The rearrangement links TRBV7-8 to TRBJ2-1; 7 bases align to TRBD2. This CDR3 spans 16 amino acids. CDR1 and CDR2 (germline): SGHVS, FQNEAQ. V lost 4 bases, J lost 6 bases, and 12 bases stayed unmatched. CDR3 sequence (DNA): TGTGCCAGCAGCTCGTCCGGGGCGGGAGATGGCAATGAGCAGTTCTTC. This gives the protein CASSSSGAGDGNEQFF. Complete variable domain (other parts from reference TRBV7-8 and TRBJ2-1): GAGVSQSPRYKVAKRGQDVALRCDPISGHVSLFWYQQALGQGPEFLTYFQNEAQLDKSGLPSDRFFAERPEGSVSTLKIQRTQQEDSAVYLCASSSSGAGDGNEQFFGPGTRLTVL.

This clonotype was counted a few times. The rearrangement uses TRBV5-1 and TRBJ1-6; D is unclear. The CDR3 extends over 15 amino acids. In germline, CDR1 is SGHRS, CDR2 YFSETQ. Trimming shortened V by 0 bases and J by 7 bases, and 11 bases separated the two germline ends. The CDR3 coding sequence is TGCGCCAGCAGCTTGGCGCAGGCTGAAAATTCACCCCTCCACTTT. It encodes CASSLAQAENSPLHF.

This clonotype turned up a few times. This chain connects TRBV7-9 to TRBJ2-2; the D gene could be TRBD1 or TRBD2 (6 bases each). The CDR3 is 13 amino acids. V was cut by 5 bases and J by 8 bases, with 12 bases left in between. CDR1 and CDR2 (germline): SEHNR, FQNEAQ (reference sequence). CDR3: CASSPRRGGELFF. In DNA, the CDR3 is TGTGCCAGCAGCCCCCGGAGGGGGGGGGAGCTGTTTTTT.

This clonotype was recorded a few times. The J gene is TRBJ1-4, the V gene TRBV7-8, with a tentative D call TRBD1 (5 bases). Trimming took off 0 bases at V and 6 bases at J, with 11 bases between the two ends. The CDR3 loop spans 15 amino acids. Germline loops: CDR1 SGHVS, CDR2 FQNEAQ. The CDR3 loop is CASSLAGGMDEKLFF. The CDR3 nucleotides read TGTGCCAGCAGCTTAGCGGGGGGAATGGATGAAAAACTGTTTTTT.

This clonotype came up many times. V is TRBV20-1 and J is TRBJ2-7, with a tentative D call TRBD1 (6 bases). V dropped 7 bases and J dropped 0 bases, with 16 bases sitting between them. The CDR3 is 14 residues long. In germline, CDR1 is DFQATT, CDR2 SNEGSKA (reference sequence). CDR3 nucleotide sequence: TGCAGTGGCCTAGGAGAGGACAGCTCCTACGAGCAGTACTTC. It encodes CSGLGEDSSYEQYF.

This chain's CDR3 is CASRRGRHSDYTF. Written as DNA, the CDR3 is TGTGCCAGCAGGAGGGGTCGGCATTCGGACTACACCTTC. V gene TRBV6-1 combines with J gene TRBJ1-2, with a weak D call TRBD1 (5 bases). V was shortened by 6 bases and J by 10 bases, with 18 bases between the two germline ends. Germline CDR1 MNHNS, CDR2 SASEGT. The CDR3 spans 13 residues.

This clonotype was detected only a few times. The chain couples TRBV2 to TRBJ2-3, with TRBD1 matching 9 bases. The CDR3 length is 15 residues. With 6 bases clipped from V and 5 bases from J, the junction kept 9 bases outside the gene matches. The germline V gene encodes CDR1 SNHLY and CDR2 FYNNEI. The CDR3 region has the DNA TGTGCCAGCAGCAGTAACAGGGGGCAAATAGATACGCAGTATTTT. It is translated as CASSSNRGQIDTQYF. Supplemented by reference TRBV2 and TRBJ2-3, the full variable domain reads EPEVTQTPSHQVTQMGQEVILRCVPISNHLYFYWYRQILGQKVEFLVSFYNNEISEKSEIFDDQFSVERPDGSNFTLKIRSTKLEDSAMYFCASSSNRGQIDTQYFGPGTRLTVL.

V gene TRBV28 combines with J gene TRBJ2-7, with TRBD1 matching over 7 bases. The CDR3 has 13 amino acids. From germline, CDR1 is MDHEN and CDR2 SYDVKM. The V segment lost 6 bases and the J segment 3 bases; nucleotides outside the gene matches: 5. The CDR3 region has the DNA TGTGCCAGCAGGCCGGGACAGTTCTACGAGCAGTACTTC. It is translated as CASRPGQFYEQYF.

The chain couples TRBV7-2 to TRBJ2-2; perhaps TRBD2 as D (5 bases). Germline values: CDR1 SGHTA, CDR2 FQGNSA. V gave up 5 bases and J gave up 6 bases, with 10 bases separating them. This CDR3 is built from 13 residues. The DNA for the CDR3 is TGTGCCAGCAGCCCCACGGGGTCCGGGGAGCTGTTTTTT. It encodes CASSPTGSGELFF.

The rearrangement uses TRBV19 and TRBJ2-3; 9 nucleotides agree with TRBD1. The ends lost 5 bases at V and 4 bases at J; junction bases unmatched: 7. Germline V lookup: CDR1 LNHDA, CDR2 SQIVND (reference sequence). This CDR3 contains 15 residues. CDR3 nucleotides: TGTGCCAGTAGTGCCCGGACAGGGGTGGCAGATACGCAGTATTTT. Translating gives CASSARTGVADTQYF.

The table lists this clonotype with many counts. The V and J genes are TRBV7-2 and TRBJ1-5; D not resolved. Looked up from germline, CDR1 is SGHTA and CDR2 is FQGNSA. The CDR3 spans 12 residues. V lost 3 bases, J lost 6 bases, and 6 bases lay in between. CDR3 protein: CASSLQFQPQHF. As DNA, the CDR3 is TGTGCCAGCAGCTTGCAATTTCAGCCCCAGCATTTT.

This sequence joins TRBV7-2 and TRBJ2-1; 9 bases fit TRBD2. The CDR3 contains 16 residues. Per the germline V gene, CDR1 is SGHTA and CDR2 is FQGNSA. V shed 1 base, J shed 9 bases, and the junction held 10 bases outside the gene matches. The chain's CDR3 is CASSLDGNSGSLEQFF. The CDR3 coding sequence is TGTGCCAGCAGCTTAGACGGGAATAGCGGGAGTCTTGAGCAGTTCTTC.

V is TRBV4-2 and J is TRBJ1-1; TRBD1 matches 9 bases. Germline values: CDR1 LGHNA, CDR2 YNFKEQ. CDR3 length: 14 residues. V was pared by 2 bases and J by 7 bases, with 5 bases of the junction left unmatched. CDR3 DNA: TGTGCCAGCAGCCAACTACAGGGGGCGAATGAAGCTTTCTTT. Its translation is CASSQLQGANEAFF.

The DNA for the CDR3 is TGCAGTGCTAGCCCGGGGTTTTACAATGAGCAGTTCTTC. Translated, it gives CSASPGFYNEQFF. This chain joins TRBV20-1 and TRBJ2-1; D might be TRBD2 (5 bases). V dropped 3 bases and J dropped 4 bases, with 10 bases sitting between them. Germline V gene data show CDR1 as DFQATT and CDR2 as SNEGSKA (reference sequence). This CDR3 is built from 13 residues.

This clonotype appeared a few times. The chain has TRBV4-2 and TRBJ2-2; tentatively, D is TRBD1 (5 bases). Germline values: CDR1 LGHNA, CDR2 YNFKEQ. The V end was cut by 0 bases, the J end by 6 bases, with 5 bases between. The CDR3 runs to 13 residues. The CDR3: CASSQEQAGELFF. The CDR3 DNA reads as TGTGCCAGCAGCCAAGAACAGGCCGGGGAGCTGTTTTTT.

The chain combines TRBV4-1 with TRBJ1-6; D possibly corresponds to TRBD1 (6 bases). V was shortened by 7 bases and J by 7 bases, with 14 bases between the two germline ends. Germline values: CDR1 MGHRA, CDR2 YSYEKL. The CDR3 consists of 14 residues. The CDR3 loop reads CASTERQENSPLHF. CDR3 DNA sequence: TGCGCCAGCACTGAACGACAGGAGAATTCACCCCTCCACTTT.

CDR3 in amino acids: CASSYPPGVISYEQYF. CDR3 bases: TGTGCCAGCAGTTACCCTCCAGGGGTCATCTCCTACGAGCAGTACTTC. V usage is TRBV6-2 or TRBV6-3 and J usage is TRBJ2-7; D is perhaps TRBD1 (6 bases). This CDR3 spans 16 amino acids. Trimming removed 2 bases from V and 0 bases from J, with 14 bases in between. From germline, CDR1 is MNHEY and CDR2 SVGEGT.

The CDR3 nucleotides are TGTGCCAGCAGCTTAGAGGCGGGAGTTGGCACCGGGGAGCTGTTTTTT. Protein product: CASSLEAGVGTGELFF. The rearrangement joins TRBV7-9 to TRBJ2-2; 7 nucleotides line up with TRBD2. Germline V gene sequence: CDR1 SEHNR, CDR2 FQNEAQ (reference sequence). V lost 1 base and J lost 4; bases outside the gene matches: 6. CDR3 size: 16 residues.

This chain joins TRBV29-1 and TRBJ2-1, with 9 bases fitting TRBD2. The CDR3 sequence is 13 residues long. The germline gives CDR1 SQVTM, CDR2 ANQGSEA. V lost 7 bases and J lost 5; bases outside the gene matches: 6. CDR3 amino acids: CSAARGGHNEQFF. The CDR3 DNA follows: TGCAGCGCTGCGCGGGGGGGTCACAATGAGCAGTTCTTC.

This clonotype was seen a few times. The chain employs TRBV29-1 and TRBJ2-5; 7 bases align to TRBD2. The CDR3 spans 15 residues. The V gene end was trimmed by 5 bases and the J gene end by 4 bases; junction bases not matched to a gene: 13. The germline V gene has CDR1 SQVTM and CDR2 ANQGSEA. The CDR3 DNA reads as TGCAGCGTTTCCCCCTTAGGCGGGAGTGGAGAGACCCAGTACTTC. Residues: CSVSPLGGSGETQYF.

The rearrangement links TRBV7-3 to TRBJ2-2; a weak D match, TRBD2 (8 bases). V was clipped by 6 bases and J by 4 bases, with 15 bases between them. In germline, CDR1 is SGHTA, CDR2 FQGTGA. This CDR3 contains 15 residues. The CDR3 is CASRLAGQSTGELFF. The CDR3 DNA reads as TGTGCCAGCAGATTAGCGGGACAGTCCACCGGGGAGCTGTTTTTT.

In this sample, this clonotype turned up a few times. The V gene is TRBV7-9, the J gene TRBJ2-4; the D is unclear. The CDR3 consists of 11 residues. V was clipped by 6 bases and J by 13 bases, with 13 bases between them. Germline-derived CDR1 and CDR2 are SEHNR and FQNEAQ (reference sequence). CDR3 nucleotides: TGTGCCAGCAGTATTAAGACTGCGCAGTACTTC. The encoded protein is CASSIKTAQYF.

The rearrangement joins TRBV7-6 to TRBJ1-1; D gene ambiguous. Germline values: CDR1 SGHVS, CDR2 FNYEAQ. Trimming stripped 5 bases from V and 5 bases from J, with 15 bases between. CDR3 length: 14 residues. DNA of the CDR3: TGTGCCAGCAGCCTCAGACACTTTTATACTGAAGCTTTCTTT. It translates to CASSLRHFYTEAFF.

This chain links TRBV25-1 with TRBJ2-1, with D possibly being TRBD2 (6 bases). Trimming shortened V by 6 bases and J by 2 bases, and 8 bases separated the two germline ends. The CDR3 has 13 amino acids. Germline V gives CDR1 MGHDK, CDR2 SYGVNS. The CDR3 region has the DNA TGTGCCAGCAGGCGGGGAGCCTACAATGAGCAGTTCTTC. Amino acids: CASRRGAYNEQFF.

This clonotype was recorded many times. V and J are TRBV5-1 and TRBJ1-6; 10 bases are shared with TRBD1. V lost 4 bases to trimming and J lost 7 bases; unmatched junction nucleotides: 5. The CDR3 is 15 amino acids. Germline-derived CDR1 and CDR2 are SGHRS and YFSETQ. CDR3 sequence (DNA): TGCGCCAGCAGCACGGACAGGGGGACAAATTCACCCCTCCACTTT. Protein sequence: CASSTDRGTNSPLHF.

This clonotype has a handful of counts. This chain joins TRBV28 and TRBJ2-5; 10 bases fit TRBD2. CDR1 and CDR2 (germline): MDHEN, SYDVKM. V was clipped by 6 bases and J by 5 bases; unmatched bases: 6. The CDR3 is 14 amino acids. The CDR3, as DNA: TGTGCCAGCAGCCCTCTAGCGGGAGTCGAGACCCAGTACTTC. It specifies CASSPLAGVETQYF.

This chain uses TRBV18 with TRBJ2-1; TRBD2 matches 9 bases. There are 16 residues in the CDR3. Germline trimming cut 4 bases from V and 10 bases from J; bases unmatched to any gene: 14. Germline CDR1 KGHSH, CDR2 LQKENI. The chain's CDR3 is CASSRDMGSGSWEQFF. CDR3 nucleotide sequence: TGTGCCAGCTCACGCGACATGGGTAGCGGGAGCTGGGAGCAGTTCTTC.

This chain uses TRBV2 with TRBJ1-1; possible D gene TRBD1, 6 bases. Germline loops: CDR1 SNHLY, CDR2 FYNNEI. V shed 1 base and J shed 7 bases, with 13 bases lying between them. There are 14 residues in the CDR3. CDR3 nucleotide sequence: TGTGCCAGCAGTGAAGACAGGGTTACGGGTGAAGCTTTCTTT. Translating gives CASSEDRVTGEAFF.